The 32 T cell receptor beta chains reported below all come from one sample, sequenced in a study of CD8 T cells in ankylosing spondylitis. TCRdb re-analysed the 5' RACE reads in MiXCR, keeping a single row per CDR3 protein. The sample comprises around 280,000 distinct CDR3 sequences, around 20% of which are singletons, and less than 9.5% rests with the top ten. The specimen sequenced was blood, either unsorted or a sorted T cell fraction (not recorded which). These receptors were obtained from a male donor with ankylosing spondylitis or in good health (not recorded which).

V and J are TRBV19 and TRBJ2-5, with a tentative D call TRBD2 (5 bases). The germline CDR1 and CDR2 sequences are LNHDA and SQIVND (reference sequence). This CDR3 region has 15 residues. The V and J ends lost 9 bases and 1 base respectively, with 18 bases between them. This CDR3 reads CASRSSGLSQETQYF. The CDR3 nucleotides read TGTGCCAGCCGCTCCTCCGGACTGTCCCAAGAGACCCAGTACTTC.

This clonotype occurred once. This chain joins TRBV5-1 and TRBJ2-1, with TRBD1 matching over 7 bases. Losses at the gene ends were 4 bases for V and 6 bases for J; bases not matched to a gene: 7. The CDR3 is 14 amino acids. Germline V lookup: CDR1 SGHRS, CDR2 YFSETQ. The DNA for the CDR3 is TGCGCCAGCAGCGAGGGACAGCAACGCAATGAGCAGTTCTTC. This translates into CASSEGQQRNEQFF. Full variable domain (rest looked up from reference TRBV5-1 and TRBJ2-1): KAGVTQTPRYLIKTRGQQVTLSCSPISGHRSVSWYQQTPGQGLQFLFEYFSETQRNKGNFPGRFSGRQFSNSRSEMNVSTLELGDSALYLCASSEGQQRNEQFFGPGTRLTVL.

This clonotype was counted a few times. The rearrangement uses TRBV7-6 and TRBJ2-3, with D perhaps TRBD2 (5 bases). V lost 5 bases, J lost 1 base, and 10 bases lay in between. The germline V gene has CDR1 SGHVS and CDR2 FNYEAQ. This CDR3 region has 14 residues. CDR3 in amino acids: CASSKAAGTDTQYF. CDR3 DNA: TGTGCCAGCAGCAAAGCGGCCGGCACAGATACGCAGTATTTT.

This clonotype was counted at least ten times. This chain connects TRBV6-1 to TRBJ2-7; 7 bases map to TRBD2. V lost 6 bases to trimming and J lost 1 base; unmatched junction nucleotides: 9. From germline, CDR1 is MNHNS and CDR2 SASEGT. The CDR3 has 15 residues. The CDR3 DNA follows: TGTGCCAGCAGCCTTGGAGCGGGACCGTCCTACGAGCAGTACGTC. This gives the protein CASSLGAGPSYEQYV.

The chain employs TRBV20-1 and TRBJ2-2, with 9 bases lining up with TRBD2. The CDR3 is 14 amino acids. With 5 bases clipped from V and 4 bases from J, the junction kept 5 bases outside the gene matches. The V gene's germline CDR1 is DFQATT and CDR2 SNEGSKA (reference sequence). CDR3 DNA: TGCAGTGCTCCCGGGACTAGCCGCACCGGGGAGCTGTTTTTT. It translates to CSAPGTSRTGELFF.

This chain links TRBV9 with TRBJ1-2; perhaps TRBD1 as D (6 bases). The CDR3 sequence is 14 residues long. The germline CDR1 and CDR2 sequences are SGDLS and YYNGEE. Deletions cut 0 bases from V and 4 bases from J, with 10 bases between. CDR3 DNA: TGTGCCAGCAGCGTAGATGGGGGGCCCTATGGCTACACCTTC. Translated, it gives CASSVDGGPYGYTF.

This chain links TRBV5-1 with TRBJ1-6; a weak D match, TRBD1 (5 bases). V lost 5 bases and J lost 0, with 12 bases in between. This CDR3 region has 16 residues. Germline V gives CDR1 SGHRS, CDR2 YFSETQ. CDR3 in amino acids: CASRGDSSSYNSPLHF. The CDR3 coding sequence is TGCGCCAGCAGAGGAGACAGCAGCTCCTATAATTCACCCCTCCACTTT.

The chain couples TRBV2 to TRBJ1-4, with D unresolved. CDR3 length: 13 residues. Trimming left V 4 bases short and J 4 bases short, with 7 bases between. CDR1 is SNHLY and CDR2 is FYNNEI in the germline V gene. The CDR3 sequence is CASSVQINEKLFF. The DNA of the CDR3 is TGTGCCAGCAGTGTCCAGATTAATGAAAAACTGTTTTTT.

This clonotype was observed a few times. V gene TRBV3-1 combines with J gene TRBJ1-2; D is perhaps TRBD1 (5 bases). V was cut by 1 base and J by 8 bases, with 14 bases left in between. The CDR3 has 14 residues. Germline V CDR1 and CDR2: LGHDT, YNNKEL (reference sequence). The CDR3 nucleotides read TGTGCCAGCAGCCAAGGGGGCCTTAGTCAAGGCTACACCTTC. This gives the protein CASSQGGLSQGYTF.

This clonotype was recorded many times. The chain joins TRBV27 to TRBJ1-5; D gene ambiguous. Germline V gene data show CDR1 as MNHEY and CDR2 as SMNVEV (reference sequence). The germline V and J ends were trimmed by 6 bases and 4 bases, with 22 bases remaining between them. The CDR3 has 17 residues. This CDR3 reads CASRGGVNYLRNQPQHF. The CDR3, as DNA: TGTGCCAGCAGGGGTGGAGTGAATTATTTAAGGAATCAGCCCCAGCATTTT.

The chain couples TRBV12-3 or TRBV12-4 to TRBJ2-3; no clear D gene. This CDR3 spans 14 amino acids. V lost 5 bases and J lost 6, with 15 bases in between. This chain's CDR3 is CASSPEGLSDTQYF. In DNA form, the CDR3 reads TGTGCCAGCAGTCCCGAAGGGTTGTCGGATACGCAGTATTTT.

This clonotype occurred many times. The chain employs TRBV29-1 and TRBJ2-3; TRBD2 aligns across 8 bases. Germline-derived CDR1 and CDR2 are SQVTM and ANQGSEA. The V and J ends lost 6 bases and 3 bases, in that order; junction bases with no gene match: 2. There are 12 residues in the CDR3. The CDR3 bases are TGCAGCGTCGGACTAGCAACAGATACGCAGTATTTT. Amino acids: CSVGLATDTQYF.

The chain couples TRBV5-1 to TRBJ2-5, with TRBD1 matching 9 bases. This CDR3 comprises 14 residues. Losses at the gene ends were 4 bases for V and 2 bases for J; bases not matched to a gene: 3. Germline V gives CDR1 SGHRS, CDR2 YFSETQ. The CDR3: CASSGGTGQETQYF. The CDR3 bases are TGCGCCAGCAGCGGCGGGACAGGGCAAGAGACCCAGTACTTC. The whole variable domain, filled in from reference TRBV5-1 and TRBJ2-5, reads KAGVTQTPRYLIKTRGQQVTLSCSPISGHRSVSWYQQTPGQGLQFLFEYFSETQRNKGNFPGRFSGRQFSNSRSEMNVSTLELGDSALYLCASSGGTGQETQYFGPGTRLLVL.

This sequence joins TRBV7-7 and TRBJ2-7; D perhaps matches TRBD2 (5 bases). Germline assignment: CDR1 SSHAT and CDR2 FNYEAQ (reference sequence). The CDR3 has 15 amino acids. CDR3 residues: CASSYRTEAVFEQYV. Written as DNA, the CDR3 is TGTGCTAGCAGCTACCGGACTGAAGCAGTTTTCGAGCAGTACGTC.

This clonotype was counted many times. V usage is TRBV14 and J usage is TRBJ2-3, with D possibly TRBD2 on 6 matching bases. V lost 4 bases and J lost 2, with 10 bases in between. This CDR3 region has 14 residues. CDR1 and CDR2 (germline): SGHDN, FVKESK. CDR3 sequence reads: CASSLRTTTDTQYF. For the CDR3, the DNA is TGTGCCAGCAGCCTCCGGACTACCACAGATACGCAGTATTTT.

This rearrangement joins TRBV4-1 to TRBJ2-3; 10 bases map to TRBD2. V lost 1 base and J lost 0; bases outside the gene matches: 7. Germline CDR1 is MGHRA and CDR2 is YSYEKL. CDR3 length equals 18 residues. The CDR3 loop is CASSQGGSGGPSTDTQYF. DNA of the CDR3: TGCGCCAGCAGCCAAGGGGGTAGCGGGGGGCCAAGCACAGATACGCAGTATTTT.

The genes are TRBV3-1 and TRBJ2-7; 9 bases are shared with TRBD2. The CDR3 sequence is 15 residues long. V lost 1 base to trimming and J lost 7 bases; unmatched junction nucleotides: 8. Germline CDR1 and CDR2: LGHDT and YNNKEL (reference sequence). As DNA, the CDR3 is TGTGCCAGCAGCCAAGGCGCTAGCGGGATAGGTGAGCAGTACGTC. Protein: CASSQGASGIGEQYV.

This clonotype was counted between two and nine times. The chain uses TRBV29-1 and TRBJ1-1; perhaps TRBD1 as D (6 bases). In germline, CDR1 is SQVTM, CDR2 ANQGSEA. V was clipped by 6 bases and J by 0 bases, with 8 bases between them. This CDR3 region has 12 residues. In DNA form, the CDR3 reads TGCAGCGTGGACAGCATGAACACTGAAGCTTTCTTT. Translating gives CSVDSMNTEAFF.

The sample holds a few counts of this clonotype. This rearrangement joins TRBV5-1 to TRBJ2-6; perhaps TRBD1 as D (6 bases). Germline V gene sequence: CDR1 SGHRS, CDR2 YFSETQ. The CDR3 spans 15 residues. Trimming stripped 4 bases from V and 2 bases from J, with 10 bases between. The CDR3 here is CASSTPGAGANVLTF. The DNA for the CDR3 is TGCGCCAGCAGCACCCCAGGGGCTGGGGCCAACGTCCTGACTTTC.

This clonotype was seen at least ten times. The J gene is TRBJ1-1, the V gene TRBV5-1, with 11 bases lining up with TRBD1. This CDR3 contains 15 residues. The V segment lost 0 bases and the J segment 5 bases; nucleotides outside the gene matches: 3. Germline CDR1 and CDR2: SGHRS and YFSETQ. The DNA for the CDR3 is TGCGCCAGCAGCTTGGCCGGGACAGGGGGGACTGAAGCTTTCTTT. Its protein is CASSLAGTGGTEAFF.

The rearrangement uses TRBV12-3 or TRBV12-4 and TRBJ1-1; the D gene is possibly TRBD1 (6 bases). The CDR3 runs 13 residues. Trimming stripped 1 base from V and 11 bases from J, with 14 bases between. CDR3 nucleotides: TGTGCCAGCAGTTTAGGACAGGCTTTCGGGGCTTTCTTT. Amino acid sequence: CASSLGQAFGAFF.

This clonotype turned up a few times. The CDR3 DNA reads TGTGCCAGCAGTCCCTCGAGGGGGCACGACACAGATACGCAGTATTTT. It translates to CASSPSRGHDTDTQYF. The gene calls are TRBV28 and TRBJ2-3; 7 bases are shared with TRBD1. The germline gives CDR1 MDHEN, CDR2 SYDVKM. The CDR3 length is 16 residues. With 5 bases clipped from V and 2 bases from J, the junction kept 10 bases outside the gene matches.

There are many counts of this clonotype. This sequence joins TRBV12-3 or TRBV12-4 and TRBJ1-1; perhaps TRBD1 as D (5 bases). This CDR3 is built from 11 residues. Trimming took 3 bases from V and 8 from J, leaving 7 bases between them. CDR3 amino acids: CASSLGGEAFF. Written as DNA, the CDR3 is TGTGCCAGCAGTTTGGGGGGGGAAGCTTTCTTT.

This rearrangement joins TRBV5-6 to TRBJ2-1; TRBD1 matches at 7 bases. This CDR3 region has 16 residues. After removal of 4 bases from V and 7 bases from J, the junction contained 14 bases not matched to a gene. CDR1 SGHDT and CDR2 YYEEEE come from the germline V gene. CDR3 region: CASSPQGELGRNEQFF. The CDR3 DNA reads as TGTGCCAGCAGCCCCCAGGGGGAGCTAGGACGGAATGAGCAGTTCTTC.

The table lists this clonotype with a few counts. CDR3 coding DNA: TGTGCCAGCAGCTTAGCTCCGGGACAGTTCAATCAGCCCCAGCATTTT. Translated: CASSLAPGQFNQPQHF. The chain employs TRBV7-8 and TRBJ1-5; 7 positions agree with TRBD1. V lost 0 bases, J lost 3 bases, and 5 bases stayed unmatched. The CDR3 is 16 amino acids. The germline gives CDR1 SGHVS, CDR2 FQNEAQ.

This rearrangement joins TRBV5-1 to TRBJ2-2; 7 bases match TRBD1. Germline CDR1 SGHRS, CDR2 YFSETQ. The V and J ends lost 4 bases and 4 bases, in that order; junction bases with no gene match: 10. CDR3 length: 16 residues. CDR3 nucleotides: TGCGCCAGCAGCCAAACCGGGACAGCAAGCACCGGGGAGCTGTTTTTT. Its protein product is CASSQTGTASTGELFF.

The V call is TRBV5-1, the J call TRBJ2-5; 8 bases are a match to TRBD2. CDR3 size: 15 residues. The V segment lost 0 bases and the J segment 3 bases; nucleotides outside the gene matches: 4. The germline V gene has CDR1 SGHRS and CDR2 YFSETQ. For the CDR3, the DNA is TGCGCCAGCAGCTTGGTCGGGGGGGGAAAAGAGACCCAGTACTTC. This sequence encodes CASSLVGGGKETQYF.

This clonotype was seen at least ten times. The genes are TRBV7-9 and TRBJ2-1, with 8 bases identical to TRBD2. J gave up 7 bases and V 3 bases, and 5 bases lay outside the gene matches. The CDR3 covers 14 residues. Germline V gene sequence: CDR1 SEHNR, CDR2 FQNEAQ (reference sequence). Written as DNA, the CDR3 is TGTGCCAGCAGCTTGGGGACTAGTGATAATGAGCAGTTCTTC. It yields the protein CASSLGTSDNEQFF.

This clonotype was seen ten or more times. The chain links TRBV12-3 or TRBV12-4 to TRBJ1-1, with D possibly TRBD1 on 5 matching bases. This CDR3 comprises 15 residues. V gave up 2 bases and J gave up 4 bases, with 14 bases separating them. Written as DNA, the CDR3 is TGTGCCAGCAGTTTAAGGCGCCAGGGAGGCACTGAAGCTTTCTTT. Translated: CASSLRRQGGTEAFF.

The chain recombines TRBV5-5 with TRBJ2-2; no firm D call. The germline V gene encodes CDR1 SGHKS and CDR2 YYEKEE (reference sequence). V lost 4 bases and J 0 bases, leaving 10 bases between the germline ends. The CDR3 length is 15 residues. CDR3 residues: CASSPLGTNTGELFF. Written as DNA, the CDR3 is TGTGCCAGCAGCCCGCTCGGTACGAACACCGGGGAGCTGTTTTTT.

The chain has TRBV2 and TRBJ2-1; D is perhaps TRBD2 (6 bases). With 7 bases removed from V and 0 bases from J, the gap between germline ends came to 10 bases. The CDR3 runs 14 residues. Germline CDR1 reads SNHLY; CDR2 reads FYNNEI. The CDR3 sequence: CASIAVRSYNEQFF. Here the CDR3 DNA reads TGTGCCAGCATAGCGGTGCGCTCCTACAATGAGCAGTTCTTC.

The chain uses TRBV12-3 or TRBV12-4 and TRBJ1-1; tentative D call: TRBD1 (5 bases). The V end was cut by 3 bases, the J end by 11 bases, with 19 bases between. This CDR3 has 14 amino acids. The CDR3 DNA is TGTGCCAGCAGTTTGGCAGGGTATAAAGTGAGGGCTTTCTTT. Translated, it gives CASSLAGYKVRAFF.